A single sample is the source of the 19 T cell receptor beta chains below, sequenced in a study of cytomegalovirus exposure and HLA in healthy donors. The PCR made use of 60 Vbeta and 13 Jbeta primers. TCRdb's table, derived via immunoSEQ multiplex PCR, lists solely in-frame clones and lacks some. The table records 150,000 to 200,000 clones, more than 75% of them present only once. Sequenced material: PBMCs. The receptors were gathered from a woman aged 40 to 50 in good health and CMV-seronegative.

The chain combines TRBV15 with TRBJ2-3; D is possibly TRBD2 (6 bases). Trimming took off 4 bases at V and 8 bases at J, with 19 bases between the two ends. From germline, CDR1 is LNHNV and CDR2 YYDKDF (reference sequence). The CDR3 has 15 amino acids. CDR3 bases: TGTGCCACCAGCACCTCGAAACCGGGACTCATTACGCAGTATTTT. This gives the protein CATSTSKPGLITQYF. Based on the CDR3 plus reference TRBV15 and TRBJ2-3, the full variable domain is DAMVIQNPRYQVTQFGKPVTLSCSQTLNHNVMYWYQQKSSQAPKLLFHYYDKDFNNEADTPDNFQSRRPNTSFCFLDIRSPGLGDTAMYLCATSTSKPGLITQYFGPGTRLTVL.

A few counts support this clone. The genes are TRBV7-9 and TRBJ1-2; 10 bases agree with TRBD1. CDR1 SEHNR and CDR2 FQNEAQ come from the germline V gene (reference sequence). J gave up 8 bases and V 5 bases, and 14 bases lay outside the gene matches. The CDR3 has 16 residues. The CDR3 loop reads CASSPQVGTGDEGYTF. The CDR3 bases are TGTGCCAGCAGCCCACAGGTCGGGACAGGGGACGAGGGCTACACCTTC.

The chain couples TRBV21-1 to TRBJ2-7; the DNA was not used to check the table's D call, TRBD2. TRBV21-1 is termed a pseudogene. This CDR3 has 15 amino acids. The CDR3 is CASSKGTSGYYEQYF. DNA of the CDR3: TGTGCCAGCAGCAAAGGGACTAGCGGATACTACGAGCAGTACTTC.

In its sample, this clone was seen a few times. The chain carries TRBV10-3 and TRBJ1-3, with 8 bases identical to TRBD1. V lost 5 bases, J lost 0 bases, and 12 bases stayed unmatched. In germline, CDR1 is ENHRY, CDR2 SYGVKD. The CDR3 is 18 residues long. The CDR3 loop reads CAISPNYGQGNSGNTIYF. The CDR3 nucleotides are TGTGCCATCAGTCCGAACTACGGACAGGGAAACTCTGGAAACACCATATATTTT.

The rearrangement links TRBV28 to TRBJ2-2; 7 bases are shared with TRBD1. The CDR3 contains 16 residues. Germline V gene data show CDR1 as MDHEN and CDR2 as SYDVKM. Trimming at V came to 7 bases and at J to 4 bases, leaving 12 bases not matched to a gene. The DNA for the CDR3 is TGTGCCAGCATCACCCAGGACAGGAGTTTCACCGGGGAGCTGTTTTTT. Translation gives CASITQDRSFTGELFF. Combining the CDR3 with reference TRBV28 and TRBJ2-2 gives the whole variable domain DVKVTQSSRYLVKRTGEKVFLECVQDMDHENMFWYRQDPGLGLRLIYFSYDVKMKEKGDIPEGYSVSREKKERFSLILESASTNQTSMYLCASITQDRSFTGELFFGEGSRLTVL.

Note on this clone: Germline and junction disagree at one end, which may indicate a read error. The V call is TRBV6-6, the J call TRBJ2-4; D remains ambiguous. Germline V gene data show CDR1 as MNHNY and CDR2 as SVGAGI (reference sequence). CDR3 length: 14 amino acids. The DNA for the CDR3 is TGTGCCAGCAGTTACTCGGTCCAAAAAAACAGTCAGTACTTC. It translates to CASSYSVQKNSQYF.

The CDR3 sequence is CASSAGGHEKLFF. Here the CDR3 DNA reads TGTGCCAGCAGTGCAGGGGGGCATGAAAAACTGTTTTTT. The chain recombines TRBV2 with TRBJ1-4, with 7 bases aligning to TRBD1. Germline values: CDR1 SNHLY, CDR2 FYNNEI. This CDR3 region has 13 residues. Trimming removed 4 bases from V and 6 bases from J; junction bases left unmatched: 2.

The sample holds a few counts of this clone. The same CDR3 also results from other DNA sequences found in this sample. The chain couples TRBV7-2 to TRBJ2-5; 8 bases fit TRBD1. The CDR3 sequence is 15 residues long. V was clipped by 4 bases and J by 3 bases; unmatched bases: 7. CDR1 is SGHTA, CDR2 FQGNSA, per germline. CDR3 DNA: TGTGCCAGCAGCTCTCCGGACAGGGTTGAAGAGACCCAGTACTTC. Translation: CASSSPDRVEETQYF.

The rearrangement links TRBV6-6 to TRBJ1-1; D is undetermined. Trimming pared 3 bases from V and 5 bases from J, leaving 13 bases between. This CDR3 is 14 amino acids long. Germline V gives CDR1 MNHNY, CDR2 SVGAGI (reference sequence). The CDR3 region has the DNA TGTGCCAGCAGTTATGGTGCCCGGGGAACTGAAGCTTTCTTT. This gives the protein CASSYGARGTEAFF.

V is TRBV4-2 and J is TRBJ2-3, with 8 bases lining up with TRBD2. The CDR3 contains 15 residues. The V gene end was trimmed by 0 bases and the J gene end by 5 bases; junction bases not matched to a gene: 4. Germline V gives CDR1 LGHNA, CDR2 YNFKEQ. In DNA, the CDR3 is TGTGCCAGCAGCCAAGATCGGAGCGGGGGAGATACGCAGTATTTT. It is translated as CASSQDRSGGDTQYF.

This chain uses TRBV11-2 with TRBJ1-4, with D perhaps matching TRBD1 (6 bases). The CDR3 is made up of 14 amino acids. In germline, CDR1 is SGHAT, CDR2 FQNNGV. Trimming shortened V by 5 bases and J by 8 bases, and 15 bases separated the two germline ends. This CDR3 reads CASSRRQDGEKLFF. The CDR3 DNA follows: TGTGCCAGCAGCCGCCGACAGGACGGGGAAAAACTGTTTTTT.

The genes are TRBV7-2 and TRBJ2-7, with TRBD2 matching over 11 bases. In germline, CDR1 is SGHTA, CDR2 FQGNSA. The junction had 9 bases not matched to a gene; V was cut back by 5 bases and J by 3 bases. The CDR3 spans 16 residues. CDR3 in amino acids: CASSPPSGRSRYEQYF. The CDR3 DNA reads TGTGCCAGCAGCCCTCCTAGCGGGAGGTCACGCTACGAGCAGTACTTC.

The chain couples TRBV30 to TRBJ2-7; D gene ambiguous. The V end was cut by 3 bases, the J end by 2 bases, with 5 bases between. CDR3 length: 11 residues. Germline V gene sequence: CDR1 GTSNPN, CDR2 SVGIG (reference sequence). The DNA for the CDR3 is TGTGCCTGGAGGGCCACCTACGAGCAGTACTTC. Amino acid sequence: CAWRATYEQYF.

The chain recombines TRBV7-2 with TRBJ1-6, with D hard to call. The V gene's germline CDR1 is SGHTA and CDR2 FQGNSA. V lost 2 bases and J lost 0, with 11 bases in between. The CDR3 extends over 17 amino acids. As DNA, the CDR3 is TGTGCCAGCAGCTTACCACCCCCCAGCTCCTATAATTCACCCCTCCACTTT. This gives the protein CASSLPPPSSYNSPLHF.

CDR3 DNA: TGTGCCAGCAGCTCCTGGGTCGGAGGGACTGAAGCTTTCTTT. It yields the protein CASSSWVGGTEAFF. This rearrangement joins TRBV11-2 to TRBJ1-1, with unresolved D. Germline V gene lookup returns CDR1 SGHAT and CDR2 FQNNGV. The V end lost 4 bases, the J end lost 5 bases, and 14 bases lay between the germline ends. The length of the CDR3 is 14 residues.

The chain links TRBV27 to TRBJ1-2; no reliable D call. This CDR3 has 13 residues. Germline V gene sequence: CDR1 MNHEY, CDR2 SMNVEV (reference sequence). Trimming removed 3 bases from V and 8 bases from J, with 13 bases in between. Here the CDR3 reads CASSFPGAGGYTF. Written as DNA, the CDR3 is TGTGCCAGCAGTTTTCCGGGAGCGGGCGGCTACACCTTC.

The DNA for the CDR3 is TGTGCCAGCAGCTTAAGACAGGGTGGCTACACCTTC. Protein: CASSLRQGGYTF. The gene calls are TRBV11-2 and TRBJ1-2; TRBD1 matches 7 bases. This CDR3 is built from 12 residues. Germline assignment: CDR1 SGHAT and CDR2 FQNNGV. V shed 2 bases, J shed 7 bases, and the junction held 1 base outside the gene matches.

Notes on this clone: An end of the junction does not agree with germline; a read error may underlie this. The DNA for the CDR3 is TGTGCCACTCGGGGAGGTCCCGGGCCATATGGCGACACCTTC. This encodes CATRGGPGPYGDTF. The chain is built from TRBV10-3 and TRBJ1-2; D not certain. CDR1 is ENHRY, CDR2 SYGVKD, per germline. This CDR3 region has 14 residues.

CDR3 nucleotide sequence: TGTGCCAGCAGCTATCAGGGACTAGGGGAGAACATTCAGTACTTC. Translating gives CASSYQGLGENIQYF. The chain combines TRBV7-2 with TRBJ2-4, with 8 bases identical to TRBD2. V dropped 4 bases and J dropped 7; count of bases not matched to a gene: 9. Germline V gene data show CDR1 as SGHTA and CDR2 as FQGNSA. The CDR3 extends over 15 amino acids.